The 30 T cell receptor beta chains below all came from one sample that was sequenced in a study of identical twins. TCRdb reprocessed the 5' RACE reads with MiXCR, giving one entry per CDR3 protein. The sample carries 350,000 to 600,000 distinct CDR3 sequences, 14% recorded once. The same specimen was also included in a second study, on yellow fever vaccine responses in identical twins.

The sample was CD4+ T cells sorted from blood. The receptors derive from a woman aged 18 to 35 in good health.

J is TRBJ2-4 and V is TRBV7-9; 7 nucleotides agree with TRBD1. Unmatched junction bases numbered 7, after V lost 1 base and J lost 10 bases. Germline CDR1 reads SEHNR; CDR2 reads FQNEAQ (reference sequence). CDR3 size: 14 residues. The CDR3 DNA follows: TGTGCCAGCAGCTTAGAAGCAGGGGGTGAAATTCAGTACTTC. Its protein is CASSLEAGGEIQYF.

The chain joins TRBV20-1 to TRBJ2-1, with TRBD1 matching over 8 bases. J gave up 6 bases and V 5 bases, and 12 bases lay outside the gene matches. CDR3 length: 15 residues. CDR1 is DFQATT and CDR2 is SNEGSKA in the germline V gene (reference sequence). The DNA of the CDR3 is TGCAGTGCTGAGACGACAGGGGTGTCCCTCAATGAGCAGTTCTTC. Residues: CSAETTGVSLNEQFF.

The rearrangement uses TRBV15 and TRBJ2-5; D may match TRBD1 or TRBD2 (5 bases each). V shed 0 bases and J shed 5 bases, with 13 bases lying between them. The CDR3 extends over 15 amino acids. Germline V gives CDR1 LNHNV, CDR2 YYDKDF (reference sequence). CDR3 sequence reads: CATSRDGGSQETQYF. CDR3 bases: TGTGCCACCAGCAGAGATGGGGGTTCCCAGGAGACCCAGTACTTC.

The genes are TRBV29-1 and TRBJ2-7; D is uncertain. Germline CDR1 is SQVTM and CDR2 is ANQGSEA. This CDR3 has 13 residues. Trimming left V 4 bases short and J 0 bases short, with 10 bases between. CDR3 in DNA: TGCAGCGTTGCGGTCGTATCCTCCTACGAGCAGTACTTC. This translates into CSVAVVSSYEQYF.

The chain links TRBV29-1 to TRBJ1-2, with 8 bases matching TRBD1. The length of the CDR3 is 13 residues. CDR1 and CDR2 from the germline V gene are SQVTM and ANQGSEA. Unmatched junction bases numbered 6, after V lost 7 bases and J lost 2 bases. As DNA, the CDR3 is TGCAGCGGGGGGACAGGAACCAACTATGGCTACACCTTC. Translated, it gives CSGGTGTNYGYTF.

This clonotype was detected a few times. The chain combines TRBV7-8 with TRBJ2-7; TRBD1 agrees at 9 bases. From germline, CDR1 is SGHVS and CDR2 FQNEAQ. The CDR3 covers 15 residues. V trimming: 3 bases; J trimming: 1 base; junction bases outside the gene matches: 4. The CDR3 DNA reads TGTGCCAGCAGCTTCCTCGGACAGGGGTCCTACGAGCAGTACTTC. It encodes CASSFLGQGSYEQYF.

V is TRBV24-1 and J is TRBJ2-2; 8 bases are shared with TRBD1. The CDR3 runs to 16 residues. Germline V CDR1 and CDR2: KGHDR, SFDVKD. The V gene end was trimmed by 3 bases and the J gene end by 6 bases; junction bases not matched to a gene: 8. The CDR3 sequence is CATSDQPRTGSGELFF. The CDR3 bases are TGTGCCACCAGTGATCAACCTAGGACAGGGTCCGGGGAGCTGTTTTTT.

The rearrangement uses TRBV16 and TRBJ2-5; 9 bases map to TRBD2. This CDR3 is 15 amino acids long. CDR1 and CDR2 from the germline V gene are KGHSY and FQNENV. J was trimmed by 2 bases and V by 5 bases; bases with no gene match: 6. The CDR3 bases are TGTGCCAGCAGCAAAGCGGGGGGACCGCAAGAGACCCAGTACTTC. Protein product: CASSKAGGPQETQYF. Drawing the rest from reference TRBV16 and TRBJ2-5, the complete variable domain is GEEVAQTPKHLVRGEGQKAKLYCAPIKGHSYVFWYQQVLKNEFKFLISFQNENVFDETGMPKERFSAKCLPNSPCSLEIQATKLEDSAVYFCASSKAGGPQETQYFGPGTRLLVL.

This clonotype was observed a handful of times. V is TRBV6-1 and J is TRBJ2-7; D perhaps matches TRBD1 (6 bases). V lost 9 bases and J 2 bases, leaving 17 bases between the germline ends. The V gene's germline CDR1 is MNHNS and CDR2 SASEGT. The CDR3 has 14 amino acids. The CDR3 bases are TGTGCCAGTGGCCCTAGGGGGTTACCCTACGAGCAGTACTTC. Translated, it gives CASGPRGLPYEQYF.

This clonotype has just a few counts. The genes are TRBV5-1 and TRBJ2-5; TRBD2 might be the D (6 bases). The CDR3 contains 15 residues. Trimming left V 7 bases short and J 1 base short, with 17 bases between. Germline CDR1 SGHRS, CDR2 YFSETQ. The CDR3 bases are TGCGCCAGCGTACCGGGGGTAGCGGCCCAAGAGACCCAGTACTTC. Amino acids: CASVPGVAAQETQYF.

The chain links TRBV5-1 to TRBJ2-7; weak D call: TRBD1 (6 bases). The germline V gene encodes CDR1 SGHRS and CDR2 YFSETQ. There are 16 residues in the CDR3. V lost 1 base and J 6 bases, leaving 20 bases between the germline ends. The CDR3 DNA sequence: TGCGCCAGCAGCTTGATTTTTTCGGCAGGGGCGGGCGAGCAGTACTTC. It is translated as CASSLIFSAGAGEQYF.

This clonotype was detected ten times or more. J is TRBJ2-7 and V is TRBV20-1; the match to TRBD1 covers 8 bases. There are 12 residues in the CDR3. Germline V gives CDR1 DFQATT, CDR2 SNEGSKA (reference sequence). In nucleotides, the CDR3 is TGCAGCGCCGGACAGGGATACTACGAGCAGTACTTC. Its protein product is CSAGQGYYEQYF.

This sequence joins TRBV7-2 and TRBJ1-5; TRBD1 matches 9 bases. The V and J ends lost 5 bases and 3 bases, in that order; junction bases with no gene match: 5. Germline assignment: CDR1 SGHTA and CDR2 FQGNSA. The CDR3 is made up of 15 amino acids. CDR3 coding DNA: TGTGCCAGCAGCAGGGGACAGGGATTCAATCAGCCCCAGCATTTT. Protein product: CASSRGQGFNQPQHF.

This chain uses TRBV24-1 with TRBJ2-7; D is possibly TRBD2 (5 bases). CDR3 size: 14 residues. Trimming took off 6 bases at V and 2 bases at J, with 13 bases between the two ends. Per the germline V gene, CDR1 is KGHDR and CDR2 is SFDVKD. The CDR3 region is CATSQTGEPYEQYF. The CDR3 DNA reads TGTGCCACCAGTCAAACCGGGGAGCCCTACGAGCAGTACTTC.

The J gene is TRBJ2-7, the V gene TRBV6-1; 7 bases are shared with TRBD1. The V gene's germline CDR1 is MNHNS and CDR2 SASEGT. CDR3 length: 14 amino acids. V gave up 6 bases and J gave up 1 base; unmatched junction bases: 6. CDR3 residues: CASRPSTGSYEQYF. Written as DNA, the CDR3 is TGTGCCAGCAGACCCTCGACAGGGTCCTACGAGCAGTACTTC.

This chain links TRBV30 with TRBJ2-7; D unresolved. This CDR3 comprises 12 residues. V was clipped by 0 bases and J by 3 bases, with 6 bases between them. Germline assignment: CDR1 GTSNPN and CDR2 SVGIG (reference sequence). CDR3 DNA sequence: TGTGCCTGGAGTGTATTCGGCTACGAGCAGTACTTC. This translates into CAWSVFGYEQYF.

This clonotype has more than one count but fewer than ten. The CDR3 region has the DNA TGCAGTGCTAATAGCGGGAAGGGGATGAATGAGCAGTTCTTC. It is translated as CSANSGKGMNEQFF. The chain recombines TRBV20-1 with TRBJ2-1; 8 bases map to TRBD2. This CDR3 is built from 14 residues. The V gene end was trimmed by 4 bases and the J gene end by 7 bases; junction bases not matched to a gene: 9. CDR1 DFQATT and CDR2 SNEGSKA come from the germline V gene (reference sequence).

A few counts support this clonotype. The CDR3: CASSEVDRANNEQFF. In DNA, the CDR3 is TGTGCCAGCAGTGAAGTCGACAGGGCGAACAATGAGCAGTTCTTC. The V call is TRBV25-1, the J call TRBJ2-1; TRBD1 matches 7 bases. With V trimmed by 2 bases and J by 5 bases, 6 bases remained unmatched. Germline V gene lookup returns CDR1 MGHDK and CDR2 SYGVNS. This CDR3 contains 15 residues.

The chain couples TRBV5-1 to TRBJ2-7, with 7 positions matching TRBD1. The J segment lost 4 bases and the V segment lost 4 bases, leaving 2 bases of the junction unmatched. Germline V lookup: CDR1 SGHRS, CDR2 YFSETQ. The CDR3 contains 12 residues. The CDR3 bases are TGCGCCAGCAGCGGGGGACAGTACGAGCAGTACTTC. Translation: CASSGGQYEQYF. The full variable domain, its missing parts supplied by reference TRBV5-1 and TRBJ2-7, is KAGVTQTPRYLIKTRGQQVTLSCSPISGHRSVSWYQQTPGQGLQFLFEYFSETQRNKGNFPGRFSGRQFSNSRSEMNVSTLELGDSALYLCASSGGQYEQYFGPGTRLTVT.

This clonotype occurred many times. The rearrangement joins TRBV14 to TRBJ2-1; unclear D gene. From germline, CDR1 is SGHDN and CDR2 FVKESK. The CDR3 runs 11 residues. Between the trimmed V and J ends, which lost 2 bases and 8 bases, there was a span of 4 bases. As DNA, the CDR3 is TGTGCCAGCAGCCAACTCTATGAGCAGTTCTTC. This encodes CASSQLYEQFF.

This clonotype was observed a few times. The gene calls are TRBV24-1 and TRBJ2-1; 7 bases map to TRBD2. CDR3 length: 16 residues. Germline CDR1 and CDR2: KGHDR and SFDVKD. V gave up 3 bases and J gave up 6 bases; unmatched junction bases: 10. The CDR3: CATSDTRGGLGNEQFF. In DNA form, the CDR3 reads TGTGCCACCAGTGATACCCGGGGAGGGCTAGGCAATGAGCAGTTCTTC.

There are many counts of this clonotype. The rearrangement joins TRBV10-3 to TRBJ2-3; D is undetermined. This CDR3 has 11 amino acids. V gave up 4 bases and J gave up 5 bases, with 4 bases separating them. Germline CDR1 ENHRY, CDR2 SYGVKD. The CDR3 here is CAISVGDTQYF. The CDR3, as DNA: TGTGCCATCAGTGTTGGAGATACGCAGTATTTT.

The J gene is TRBJ2-5, the V gene TRBV20-1; D ambiguous. The germline V gene encodes CDR1 DFQATT and CDR2 SNEGSKA (reference sequence). This CDR3 comprises 9 residues. V lost 4 bases and J lost 3, with 0 bases in between. This chain's CDR3 is CSAKETQYF. CDR3 coding DNA: TGCAGTGCTAAAGAGACCCAGTACTTC.

The chain employs TRBV7-2 and TRBJ1-1; no definite D call. The CDR3 spans 15 residues. The germline V and J ends were trimmed by 1 base and 0 bases, with 9 bases remaining between them. The germline gives CDR1 SGHTA, CDR2 FQGNSA. CDR3 sequence reads: CASSLEGGLNTEAFF. CDR3 sequence (DNA): TGTGCCAGCAGCTTAGAGGGTGGATTGAACACTGAAGCTTTCTTT.

This clonotype was picked up a small number of times. This sequence joins TRBV7-8 and TRBJ2-7; unclear D gene. Germline values: CDR1 SGHVS, CDR2 FQNEAQ. The CDR3 length is 11 residues. Trimming stripped 2 bases from V and 6 bases from J, with 5 bases between. CDR3 sequence: CASSLISEQYF. In DNA form, the CDR3 reads TGTGCCAGCAGCTTAATTTCCGAGCAGTACTTC.

The rearrangement links TRBV20-1 to TRBJ1-3; 8 bases are a match to TRBD1. Germline V gene lookup returns CDR1 DFQATT and CDR2 SNEGSKA (reference sequence). The ends lost 3 bases at V and 11 bases at J; junction bases unmatched: 18. The CDR3 totals 16 residues. As DNA, the CDR3 is TGCAGTGCTAGGCCTCGACAGGGGTCATGGGGTAAAGCCATATATTTT. It translates to CSARPRQGSWGKAIYF.

This clonotype was seen a handful of times. This rearrangement joins TRBV7-2 to TRBJ1-1; weak D call: TRBD1 (6 bases). The CDR3 contains 14 residues. CDR1 and CDR2 from the germline V gene are SGHTA and FQGNSA. With 6 bases removed from V and 5 bases from J, the gap between germline ends came to 16 bases. Here the CDR3 reads CASSLDSAGTEAFF. DNA of the CDR3: TGTGCCAGCAGTCTGGACAGTGCAGGGACTGAAGCTTTCTTT.

This clonotype was observed many times. The J gene is TRBJ2-1, the V gene TRBV28; D is unclear. CDR3 length: 14 amino acids. The V gene's germline CDR1 is MDHEN and CDR2 SYDVKM. V gave up 3 bases and J gave up 4 bases, with 10 bases separating them. The CDR3 sequence: CASSLVGLYNEQFF. CDR3 coding DNA: TGTGCCAGCAGTTTGGTCGGGCTGTACAATGAGCAGTTCTTC. Together with reference TRBV28 and TRBJ2-1, the CDR3 gives the full variable domain: DVKVTQSSRYLVKRTGEKVFLECVQDMDHENMFWYRQDPGLGLRLIYFSYDVKMKEKGDIPEGYSVSREKKERFSLILESASTNQTSMYLCASSLVGLYNEQFFGPGTRLTVL.

This clonotype has a handful of counts. The chain carries TRBV11-1 and TRBJ2-2; D is possibly TRBD2 (6 bases). The CDR3 length is 16 residues. Trimming left V 6 bases short and J 2 bases short, with 16 bases between. Germline V gene data show CDR1 as SGHAT and CDR2 as FQDESV (reference sequence). CDR3 loop: CASSPLGGSNTGELFF. In DNA, the CDR3 is TGTGCCAGCAGTCCTCTTGGGGGGTCTAACACCGGGGAGCTGTTTTTT. Full variable domain (missing parts from reference TRBV11-1 and TRBJ2-2): EAEVAQSPRYKITEKSQAVAFWCDPISGHATLYWYRQILGQGPELLVQFQDESVVDDSQLPKDRFSAERLKGVDSTLKIQPAELGDSAMYLCASSPLGGSNTGELFFGEGSRLTVL.

This clonotype has at least ten counts. The chain recombines TRBV7-3 with TRBJ2-1; TRBD2 aligns across 14 bases. Trimming removed 2 bases from V and 2 bases from J; junction bases left unmatched: 5. CDR1 is SGHTA and CDR2 is FQGTGA in the germline V gene. The CDR3 totals 18 residues. This CDR3 is CASSLGTSGGLPYNEQFF. CDR3 DNA: TGTGCCAGCAGCTTAGGGACTAGCGGGGGTTTGCCCTACAATGAGCAGTTCTTC.